What follows describes a single T cell receptor beta chain. Its specific antigen is unknown. Within one base of it there is no much larger clone, and no base qualities were kept. The data stem from a study of shared clonotypes between healthy human individuals (dated by TCRdb to the early 2020s). For context, the study as a whole: A couple of women and a few men aged 18 to 49 years were included in the cohort. Each donor's leukapheresis produced roughly between about 0.8 and 8.9 billion PBMCs. To estimate repertoire size and how much clonotype sharing occurs between individuals, the study deeply sequenced the blood TCR repertoires of roughly 5 healthy adults. For each donor, three plates each were used for CD4 naive and CD4 memory, two plates were used for CD8 naive, and one plate was used for CD8 memory. Different laboratories and diverse techniques were used to prepare libraries and sequence TCR repertoires, to increase sequencing depth and limit assay-specific biases. Beyond this particular receptor, the publication reports: The small number of donors limited the genetic and exposure-history diversity represented. Only blood was sampled, and tissue TCR repertoires likely differ from those in blood. Sharing across a handful of donors was observed for approximately 5% of naive CD4, 3.5% of naive CD8, about 2.5% of memory CD4, and less than 0.45% of memory CD8 clonotypes. Incomplete sequencing was indicated by rarefaction of sorted-subset datasets, despite the large sequencing depth. Pairwise subsampling indicated that sequencing depth was expected to affect the degree of clonotype sharing among donors. Compared with non-shared clonotypes, the clonotypes found in all four sorted-subset donors had higher generation probabilities. Naive subsets generally had larger estimated clonotype richness than memory subsets did.

For CDR1 and CDR2, the germline V gene lists SGHNT and YENEEA. V is trimmed back by 5 bases and J by 1 base, and the junction contains 10 bases that no gene match accounts for. The CDR3 sequence holds 16 residues, the cysteine and phenylalanine included. Only the CDR3 portion is preserved as DNA: 48 bases, with reading frame beginning at the first base. Using the deep immunoSEQ assay, multiplex PCR amplified TCR CDR3 regions from genomic DNA. Extracted genomic DNA from each cell subset was distributed evenly across all wells of several immunoSEQ 96-well plates, and each plate was treated as a replicate. For sorted subsets, 150 to 250 ng genomic DNA, equal to tens of thousands of T cell genomes, was loaded into each replicate PCR. The purified libraries were quantified using a Qubit 3.0 fluorometer, sized with a Bioanalyzer 2100, and then quantified again using the KAPA Library Quantification kit. A separate single-read 150-cycle Illumina NextSeq 550 flow cell was used to sequence each immunoSEQ 96-well plate. On the study's bioinformatics: The immunoSEQ output contained only junctional sequences without quality scores, so filtering could not match that applied to full-length reads. To assign V/J genes and CDR3, sequences were annotated using PyIR, a Python wrapper for IgBLAST v1.9, with IMGT germline references. Reads were removed for weak V/J assignments (E-value above 1e-6), missing CDR3, stop codons, out-of-frame junctions, or ambiguous translated residues. A V3J clonotype was defined by an identical inferred V gene, J gene, and CDR3 amino acid sequence. To compute the percentage overlap between repertoires, the number of shared unique clonotypes was divided by the size of the smaller repertoire. Richness of each repertoire was evaluated using RTK rarefaction, the Chao1 estimator, and Recon v2.1 estimates of unobserved clonotypes. OLGA was used to compute generation probabilities for all TCRbeta clonotypes that the gDNA method yielded from a few donors. TCRdb re-hosts the immuneACCESS table, in-frame sequences only. Its copies lack some clones; in the studies checked, an unresolved V gene accounts for under half of them, and the cause for the rest is not known. V and J calls plus clone size are reproduced from that table; the DNA served to infer D and trimming. This sample is represented by some 800,000 clones; more than 85% of them were singletons. Clones ranked in the top ten supply approximately 25% of the sample.

CD8 naive samples were CD45RO-negative cells positively selected for CCR7, giving a CD45RA+CCR7+ population that excluded TemRA cells. Donors were healthy HIV-negative adults with no recently reported acute infections or vaccinations. Every donor was a Caucasian adult living in Nashville, Tennessee, USA. Blood was collected by leukapheresis, and PBMCs were isolated by Ficoll-Histopaque density gradient centrifugation and then cryopreserved in liquid nitrogen vapor phase. Purity and quantity of every magnetically sorted T cell population were checked by analytical flow cytometry. Each sorted fraction had its genomic DNA isolated and then quantified by UV absorbance on a Nanodrop 2000c.

This chain is built from TRBV11-3 and TRBJ2-5, with 7 middle bases fitting TRBD2. The sample consisted of naive CD8+ T cells sorted from blood. The sample's cell subset or site label, decoded: CD45RA+CCR7+. The receptor was derived from a man aged 30 to 45 in good health. DNA sequence: TGTGCCAGCAGCAAAGAAGGCGGGAGTCTCCAAGAGACCCAGTACTTC. It encodes CASSKEGGSLQETQYF.